One and the same sample provided the 19 T cell receptor beta chains below, sequenced in a study of cytomegalovirus exposure and HLA in healthy donors. A multiplex PCR was run with 60 Vbeta primers and 13 Jbeta primers. The method was immunoSEQ multiplex PCR; TCRdb's version includes in-frame clones alone and lacks a portion of them. The sample includes some 190,000 clones, 75% to 85% seen only once; the top ten take 13% to 15%. Material for sequencing was PBMCs. These receptor sequences come from a woman aged 25-40 years in good health and CMV-seropositive.

The V gene is TRBV18, the J gene TRBJ2-7, with D possibly being TRBD2 (6 bases). In germline, CDR1 is KGHSH, CDR2 LQKENI. The CDR3 length is 13 residues. V was clipped by 3 bases and J by 7 bases, with 13 bases between them. CDR3 DNA sequence: TGTGCCAGCTCACCCAGGTGGCGGGGTGAGCAGTACTTC. Translation gives CASSPRWRGEQYF.

As regards this clone: At the DNA level, this CDR3 is encoded by other sequences in the same sample as well. V and J are TRBV6-5 and TRBJ2-1; D unclear. CDR3 length: 15 amino acids. Germline-derived CDR1 and CDR2 are MNHEY and SVGAGI. V dropped 2 bases and J dropped 0 bases, with 8 bases sitting between them. In nucleotides, the CDR3 is TGTGCCAGCAGTTACACGGTGTCCTCCTACAATGAGCAGTTCTTC. Protein: CASSYTVSSYNEQFF.

V is TRBV28 and J is TRBJ1-5, with D possibly TRBD1 on 5 matching bases. CDR1 and CDR2 from the germline V gene are MDHEN and SYDVKM. V lost 6 bases and J 4 bases, leaving 10 bases between the germline ends. This CDR3 comprises 13 residues. CDR3 amino acids: CASSRDENQPQHF. The CDR3 DNA sequence: TGTGCCAGCAGCAGGGATGAGAATCAGCCCCAGCATTTT.

The V call is TRBV5-4, the J call TRBJ1-2; 9 positions agree with TRBD1. V was clipped by 4 bases and J by 7 bases; unmatched bases: 11. The germline gives CDR1 SGHNT, CDR2 YYREEE (reference sequence). This CDR3 has 15 residues. In DNA, the CDR3 is TGTGCCAGCAGCGTCCGGGACAGGGAGGAAGGTGGCTACACCTTC. It specifies CASSVRDREEGGYTF.

This clone was seen just once. CDR3 region: CASSKSEEGEFKNTEAFF. Here the CDR3 DNA reads TGTGCCAGCAGCAAATCCGAGGAGGGAGAGTTTAAGAACACTGAAGCTTTCTTT. The V call is TRBV21-1, the J call TRBJ1-1. TRBV21-1 is labeled a pseudogene. The CDR3 runs 18 residues.

This clone was seen more than once but under ten times. This chain joins TRBV11-3 and TRBJ1-2; D is unclear. The CDR3 sequence is 13 residues long. The germline V gene has CDR1 SGHNT and CDR2 YENEEA. Trimming cost V 1 base and J 5 bases, with 8 bases left between them. CDR3 residues: CASSLGGGYGYTF. The CDR3 DNA sequence: TGTGCCAGCAGCTTAGGGGGAGGATATGGCTACACCTTC.

This chain joins TRBV11-2 and TRBJ1-1; D is unclear. Trimming left V 1 base short and J 6 bases short, with 6 bases between. CDR3 size: 12 residues. Germline CDR1 is SGHAT and CDR2 is FQNNGV. This CDR3 reads CASSLARAEAFF. DNA for the CDR3: TGTGCCAGCAGCTTAGCCCGTGCTGAAGCTTTCTTT.

This clone was seen a handful of times. J is TRBJ1-3 and V is TRBV5-1, with 8 bases that match TRBD1. This CDR3 region has 16 residues. J gave up 0 bases and V 3 bases, and 5 bases lay outside the gene matches. CDR1 is SGHRS, CDR2 YFSETQ, per germline. CDR3 bases: TGCGCCAGCAGCTCGGACAGGGCCAACTCTGGAAACACCATATATTTT. This encodes CASSSDRANSGNTIYF.

This chain connects TRBV28 to TRBJ2-5, with a weak D call TRBD2 (7 bases). Trimming stripped 6 bases from V and 5 bases from J, with 13 bases between. The CDR3 covers 13 residues. Germline CDR1 is MDHEN and CDR2 is SYDVKM. CDR3 amino acids: CASRRGGDETQYF. The CDR3 nucleotides are TGTGCCAGCAGGAGGGGGGGAGATGAGACCCAGTACTTC. Using reference TRBV28 and TRBJ2-5 for the parts outside the CDR3, the full variable domain is DVKVTQSSRYLVKRTGEKVFLECVQDMDHENMFWYRQDPGLGLRLIYFSYDVKMKEKGDIPEGYSVSREKKERFSLILESASTNQTSMYLCASRRGGDETQYFGPGTRLLVL.

The chain uses TRBV28 and TRBJ2-7; D may be TRBD1 (6 bases). V lost 7 bases and J 2 bases, leaving 21 bases between the germline ends. The CDR3 covers 16 residues. Germline-derived CDR1 and CDR2 are MDHEN and SYDVKM. The CDR3 loop is CASNPVGTLAPYEQYF. The CDR3 nucleotides are TGTGCCAGCAACCCCGTAGGGACACTGGCCCCCTACGAGCAGTACTTC.

The J gene is TRBJ2-7, the V gene TRBV5-1; 16 bases align to TRBD2. The V segment lost 5 bases and the J segment 1 base; nucleotides outside the gene matches: 3. This CDR3 region has 16 residues. Germline V lookup: CDR1 SGHRS, CDR2 YFSETQ. In nucleotides, the CDR3 is TGCGCCAGCAGTCCGGGACTAGCGGGGGGGTCCTACGAGCAGTACTTC. This encodes CASSPGLAGGSYEQYF.

This clone was seen a few times. This chain connects TRBV6-4 to TRBJ1-2; possibly TRBD1 for D (5 bases). CDR3 length equals 12 residues. Trimming removed 9 bases from V and 4 bases from J, with 12 bases in between. CDR1 MRHNA and CDR2 SNTAGT come from the germline V gene. This CDR3 reads CASPTVVYGYTF. The CDR3 DNA reads TGTGCCAGTCCGACAGTTGTCTATGGCTACACCTTC.

The chain couples TRBV7-3 to TRBJ2-5; 7 positions match TRBD1. Per germline, CDR1 SGHTA and CDR2 FQGTGA. Germline trimming cut 8 bases from V and 1 base from J; bases unmatched to any gene: 4. The CDR3 consists of 13 residues. CDR3 sequence: CASGRTGQETQYF. The CDR3 DNA follows: TGTGCCAGCGGCCGGACAGGCCAAGAGACCCAGTACTTC.

The chain joins TRBV29-1 to TRBJ1-1, with TRBD1 matching 9 bases. Germline V gene sequence: CDR1 SQVTM, CDR2 ANQGSEA. CDR3 length: 13 amino acids. The J segment lost 7 bases and the V segment lost 0 bases, leaving 3 bases of the junction unmatched. The CDR3 DNA is TGCAGCGTTGAAGATGGACAGGGGTATGAAGCTTTCTTT. It is translated as CSVEDGQGYEAFF.

The chain links TRBV11-3 to TRBJ2-7; 10 bases line up with TRBD2. The J segment lost 6 bases and the V segment lost 0 bases, leaving 17 bases of the junction unmatched. Germline CDR1 and CDR2: SGHNT and YENEEA. The length of the CDR3 is 19 residues. CDR3 sequence reads: CASSLDPGLAPINGGEQYF. CDR3 nucleotides: TGTGCCAGCAGCTTAGATCCGGGACTAGCGCCAATAAATGGGGGCGAGCAGTACTTC.

The chain recombines TRBV18 with TRBJ2-3; D is unclear. This CDR3 comprises 14 residues. Germline V gene sequence: CDR1 KGHSH, CDR2 LQKENI. V was cut by 4 bases and J by 1 base, with 9 bases left in between. CDR3 nucleotide sequence: TGTGCCAGCTCACGCCCACCAGGCACAGATACGCAGTATTTT. Its translation: CASSRPPGTDTQYF.

There are a few counts of this clone. CDR3 coding DNA: TGTGCCAGCAGTCCCCTAGGTGGCGGGGAGCTGTTTTTT. Its translation: CASSPLGGGELFF. The J gene is TRBJ2-2, the V gene TRBV6-5; no reliable D call. The germline V gene encodes CDR1 MNHEY and CDR2 SVGAGI. Trimming removed 5 bases from V and 7 bases from J, with 11 bases in between. This CDR3 region has 13 residues.

Turning to this clone: The same CDR3 is also encoded by other DNA sequences in this sample. The chain joins TRBV6-6 to TRBJ1-2; 10 bases are a match to TRBD1. Trimming at V came to 11 bases and at J to 2 bases, leaving 8 bases not matched to a gene. In germline, CDR1 is MNHNY, CDR2 SVGAGI (reference sequence). This CDR3 region has 14 residues. The CDR3 bases are TGTGCCGTAGACAGGGGGCTTCCGAACTATGGCTACACCTTC. Translation: CAVDRGLPNYGYTF.

This chain joins TRBV29-1 and TRBJ2-3; the D is unclear. From germline, CDR1 is SQVTM and CDR2 ANQGSEA. The CDR3 loop spans 12 amino acids. Trimming left V 4 bases short and J 2 bases short, with 7 bases between. CDR3 sequence reads: CSVVWATDTQYF. The DNA for the CDR3 is TGCAGCGTTGTGTGGGCCACAGATACGCAGTATTTT.